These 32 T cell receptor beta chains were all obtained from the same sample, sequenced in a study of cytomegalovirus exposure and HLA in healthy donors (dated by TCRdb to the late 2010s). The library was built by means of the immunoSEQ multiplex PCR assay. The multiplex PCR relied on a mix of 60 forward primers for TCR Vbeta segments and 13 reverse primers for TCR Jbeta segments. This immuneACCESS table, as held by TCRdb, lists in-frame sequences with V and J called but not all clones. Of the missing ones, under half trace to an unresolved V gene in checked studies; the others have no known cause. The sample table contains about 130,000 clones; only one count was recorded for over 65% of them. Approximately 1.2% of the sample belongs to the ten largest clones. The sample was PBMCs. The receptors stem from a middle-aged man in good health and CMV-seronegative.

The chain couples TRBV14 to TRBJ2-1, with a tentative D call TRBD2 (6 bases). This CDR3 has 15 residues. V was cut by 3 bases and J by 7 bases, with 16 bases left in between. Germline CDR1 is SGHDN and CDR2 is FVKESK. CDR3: CASSHWLALPNEQFF. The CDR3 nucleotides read TGTGCCAGCAGCCATTGGCTAGCGCTCCCGAATGAGCAGTTCTTC.

CDR3: CASSFWTGEAWETQYF. The CDR3 region has the DNA TGTGCCAGCAGCTTCTGGACAGGTGAAGCGTGGGAGACCCAGTACTTC. The genes are TRBV11-2 and TRBJ2-5, with TRBD1 identical over 7 bases. Germline CDR1 and CDR2: SGHAT and FQNNGV. This CDR3 has 16 amino acids. V trimming: 3 bases; J trimming: 5 bases; junction bases outside the gene matches: 12.

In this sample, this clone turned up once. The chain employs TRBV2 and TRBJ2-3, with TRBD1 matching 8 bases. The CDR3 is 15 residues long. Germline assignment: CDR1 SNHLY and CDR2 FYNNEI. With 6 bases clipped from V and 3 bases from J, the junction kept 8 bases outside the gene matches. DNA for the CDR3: TGTGCCAGCAGACCCGACAGGGGTATAACAGATACGCAGTATTTT. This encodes CASRPDRGITDTQYF.

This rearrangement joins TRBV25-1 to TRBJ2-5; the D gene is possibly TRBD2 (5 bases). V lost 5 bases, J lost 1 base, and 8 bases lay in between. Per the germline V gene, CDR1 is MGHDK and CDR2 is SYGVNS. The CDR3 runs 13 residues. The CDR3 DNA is TGTGCCAGCAGTCCCGGGGTCCAAGAGACCCAGTACTTC. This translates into CASSPGVQETQYF. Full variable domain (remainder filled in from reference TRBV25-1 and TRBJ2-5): EADIYQTPRYLVIGTGKKITLECSQTMGHDKMYWYQQDPGMELHLIHYSYGVNSTEKGDLSSESTVSRIRTEHFPLTLESARPSHTSQYLCASSPGVQETQYFGPGTRLLVL.

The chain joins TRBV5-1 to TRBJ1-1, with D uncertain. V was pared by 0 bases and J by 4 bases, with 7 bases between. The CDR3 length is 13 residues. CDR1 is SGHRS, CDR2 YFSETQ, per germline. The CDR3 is CASSLGGPTEAFF. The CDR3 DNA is TGCGCCAGCAGCTTGGGAGGTCCCACTGAAGCTTTCTTT.

The CDR3 is CASSQDSGVQPQHF. The DNA of the CDR3 is TGCGCCAGCAGCCAAGACTCAGGGGTTCAGCCCCAGCATTTT. The chain couples TRBV4-3 to TRBJ1-5, with TRBD1 as a possible D gene (6 bases). This CDR3 contains 14 residues. Trimming took off 0 bases at V and 6 bases at J, with 9 bases between the two ends. Germline CDR1 LGHNA, CDR2 YSLEER.

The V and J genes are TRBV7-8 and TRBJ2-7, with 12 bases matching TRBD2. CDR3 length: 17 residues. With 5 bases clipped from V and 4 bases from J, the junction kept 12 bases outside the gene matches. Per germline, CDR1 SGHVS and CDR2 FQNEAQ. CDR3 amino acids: CASSLRSSGRATYEQYF. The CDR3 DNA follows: TGTGCCAGCAGCCTTCGATCTAGCGGGAGGGCCACGTACGAGCAGTACTTC.

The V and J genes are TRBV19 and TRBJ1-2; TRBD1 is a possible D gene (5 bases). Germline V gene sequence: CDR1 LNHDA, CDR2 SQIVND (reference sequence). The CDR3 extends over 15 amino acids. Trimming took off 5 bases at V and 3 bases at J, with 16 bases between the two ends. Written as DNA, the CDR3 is TGTGCCAGTAGTTCCCGTTGGAGGGGTGACTATGGCTACACCTTC. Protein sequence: CASSSRWRGDYGYTF.

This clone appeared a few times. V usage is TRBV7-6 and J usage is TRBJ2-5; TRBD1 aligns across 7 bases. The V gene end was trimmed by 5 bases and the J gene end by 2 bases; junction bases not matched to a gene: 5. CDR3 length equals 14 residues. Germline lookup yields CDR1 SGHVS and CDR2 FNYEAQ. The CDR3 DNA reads TGTGCCAGCAGCCTGGGACAGCTTCAAGAGACCCAGTACTTC. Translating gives CASSLGQLQETQYF.

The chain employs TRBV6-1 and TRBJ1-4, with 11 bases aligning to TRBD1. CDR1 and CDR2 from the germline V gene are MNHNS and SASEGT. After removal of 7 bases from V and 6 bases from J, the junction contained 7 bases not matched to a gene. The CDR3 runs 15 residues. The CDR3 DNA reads TGTGCCAGCAACTCGGACAGGGGGCACGATGAAAAACTGTTTTTT. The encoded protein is CASNSDRGHDEKLFF.

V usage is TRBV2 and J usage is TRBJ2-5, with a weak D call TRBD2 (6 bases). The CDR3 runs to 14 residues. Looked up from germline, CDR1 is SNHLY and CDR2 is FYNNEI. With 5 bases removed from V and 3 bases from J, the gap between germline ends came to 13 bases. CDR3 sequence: CASSPLGTEETQYF. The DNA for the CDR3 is TGTGCCAGCAGTCCCCTGGGGACTGAAGAGACCCAGTACTTC.

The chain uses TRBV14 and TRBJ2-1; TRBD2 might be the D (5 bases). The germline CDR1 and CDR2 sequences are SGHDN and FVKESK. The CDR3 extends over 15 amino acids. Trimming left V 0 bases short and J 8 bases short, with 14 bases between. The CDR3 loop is CASSQDWRPRDEQFF. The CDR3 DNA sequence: TGTGCCAGCAGCCAAGATTGGAGGCCCCGGGATGAGCAGTTCTTC.

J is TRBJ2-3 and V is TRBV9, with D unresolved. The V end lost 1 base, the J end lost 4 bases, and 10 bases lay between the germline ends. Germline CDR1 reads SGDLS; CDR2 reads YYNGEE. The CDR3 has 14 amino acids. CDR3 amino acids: CASSVREYADTQYF. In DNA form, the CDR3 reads TGTGCCAGCAGCGTACGAGAGTATGCAGATACGCAGTATTTT.

CDR3 region: CASSFVLGRGELFF. The CDR3 DNA follows: TGTGCCAGCAGCTTCGTACTAGGTCGTGGGGAGCTGTTTTTT. This chain joins TRBV27 and TRBJ2-2, with TRBD2 as a possible D gene (5 bases). CDR1 and CDR2 (germline): MNHEY, SMNVEV (reference sequence). V lost 6 bases and J 8 bases, leaving 16 bases between the germline ends. The CDR3 spans 14 residues.

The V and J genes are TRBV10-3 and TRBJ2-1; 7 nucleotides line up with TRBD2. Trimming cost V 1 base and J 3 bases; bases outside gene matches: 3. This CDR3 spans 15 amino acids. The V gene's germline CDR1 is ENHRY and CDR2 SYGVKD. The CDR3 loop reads CAISEFAGDYNEQFF. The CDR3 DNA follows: TGTGCCATCAGTGAGTTCGCGGGAGACTACAATGAGCAGTTCTTC.

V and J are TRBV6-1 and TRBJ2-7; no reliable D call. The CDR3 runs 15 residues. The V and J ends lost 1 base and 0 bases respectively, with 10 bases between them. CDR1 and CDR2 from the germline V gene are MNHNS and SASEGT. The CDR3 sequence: CASSEEYSPSYEQYF. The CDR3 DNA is TGTGCCAGCAGTGAAGAGTACAGTCCCTCCTACGAGCAGTACTTC.

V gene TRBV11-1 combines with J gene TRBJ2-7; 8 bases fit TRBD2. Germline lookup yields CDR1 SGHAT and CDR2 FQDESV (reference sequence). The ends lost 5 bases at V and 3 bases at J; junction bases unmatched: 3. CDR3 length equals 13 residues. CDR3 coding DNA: TGTGCCAGCAGCCCAGCGGGAGTCTACGAGCAGTACTTC. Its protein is CASSPAGVYEQYF.

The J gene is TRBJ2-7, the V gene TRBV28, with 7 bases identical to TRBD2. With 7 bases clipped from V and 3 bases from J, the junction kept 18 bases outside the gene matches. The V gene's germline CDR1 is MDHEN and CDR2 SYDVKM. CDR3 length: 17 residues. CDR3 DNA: TGTGCCAGCACCCCGAGTGGCGGGAGCGGGTTTCGCTACGAGCAGTACTTC. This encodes CASTPSGGSGFRYEQYF.

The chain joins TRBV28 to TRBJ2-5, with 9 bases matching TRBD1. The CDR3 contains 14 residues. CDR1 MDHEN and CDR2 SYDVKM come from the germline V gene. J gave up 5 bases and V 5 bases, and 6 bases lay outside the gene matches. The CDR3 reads CASSIGDRAETQYF. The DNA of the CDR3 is TGTGCCAGCAGTATCGGGGACAGGGCGGAGACCCAGTACTTC.

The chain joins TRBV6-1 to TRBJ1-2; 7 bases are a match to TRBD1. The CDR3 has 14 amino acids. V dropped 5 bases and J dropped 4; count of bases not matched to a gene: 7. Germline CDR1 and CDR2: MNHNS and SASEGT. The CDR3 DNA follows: TGTGCCAGCAGTTGGACAGGCCTAAGCTATGGCTACACCTTC. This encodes CASSWTGLSYGYTF.

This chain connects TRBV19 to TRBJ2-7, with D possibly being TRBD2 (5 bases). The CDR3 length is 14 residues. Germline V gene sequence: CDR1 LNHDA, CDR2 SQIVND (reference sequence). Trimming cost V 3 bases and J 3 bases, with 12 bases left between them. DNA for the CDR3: TGTGCCAGTAGTATTATGTCGGGAAGCTACGAGCAGTACTTC. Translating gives CASSIMSGSYEQYF.

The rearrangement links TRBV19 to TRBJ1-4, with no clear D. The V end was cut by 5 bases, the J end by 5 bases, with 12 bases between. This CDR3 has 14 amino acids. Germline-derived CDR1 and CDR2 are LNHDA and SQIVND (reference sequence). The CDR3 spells CASSPGSNNEKLFF. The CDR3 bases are TGTGCCAGTAGTCCCGGGTCGAACAATGAAAAACTGTTTTTT.

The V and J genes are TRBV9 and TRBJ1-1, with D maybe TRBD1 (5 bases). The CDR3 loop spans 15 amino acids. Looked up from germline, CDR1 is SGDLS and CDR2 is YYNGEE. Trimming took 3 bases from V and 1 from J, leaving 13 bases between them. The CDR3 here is CASSAGDVRNTEAFF. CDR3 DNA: TGTGCCAGCAGCGCGGGGGATGTGCGGAACACTGAAGCTTTCTTT.

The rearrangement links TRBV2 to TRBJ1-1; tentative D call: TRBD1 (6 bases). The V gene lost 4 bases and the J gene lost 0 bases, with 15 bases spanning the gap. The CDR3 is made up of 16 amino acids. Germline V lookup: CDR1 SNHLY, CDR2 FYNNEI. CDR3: CASSVRGAKMNTEAFF. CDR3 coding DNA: TGTGCCAGCAGTGTTCGGGGGGCCAAAATGAACACTGAAGCTTTCTTT.

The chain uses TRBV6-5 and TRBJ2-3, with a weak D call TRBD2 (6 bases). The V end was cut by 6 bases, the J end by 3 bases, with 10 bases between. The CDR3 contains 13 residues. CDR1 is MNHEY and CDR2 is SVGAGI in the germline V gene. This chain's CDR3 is CASRRGATDTQYF. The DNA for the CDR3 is TGTGCCAGCAGGCGGGGTGCGACAGATACGCAGTATTTT.

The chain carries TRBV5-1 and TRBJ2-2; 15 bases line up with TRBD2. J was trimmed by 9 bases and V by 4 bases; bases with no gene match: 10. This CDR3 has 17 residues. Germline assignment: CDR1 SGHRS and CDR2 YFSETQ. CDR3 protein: CASSPSGLAGGSRELFF. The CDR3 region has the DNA TGCGCCAGCAGCCCGTCAGGACTAGCGGGAGGGTCCCGGGAGCTGTTTTTT.

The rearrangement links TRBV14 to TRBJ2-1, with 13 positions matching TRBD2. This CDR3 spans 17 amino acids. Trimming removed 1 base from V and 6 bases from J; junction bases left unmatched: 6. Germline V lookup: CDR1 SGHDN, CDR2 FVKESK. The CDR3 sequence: CASSQVSGLAGINEQFF. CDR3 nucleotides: TGTGCCAGCAGCCAAGTTTCGGGACTAGCGGGAATCAATGAGCAGTTCTTC.

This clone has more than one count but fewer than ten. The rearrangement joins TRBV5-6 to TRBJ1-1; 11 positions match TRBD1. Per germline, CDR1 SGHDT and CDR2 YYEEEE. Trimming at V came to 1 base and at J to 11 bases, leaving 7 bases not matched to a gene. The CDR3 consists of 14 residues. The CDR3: CASSLPGTGGVAFF. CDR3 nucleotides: TGTGCCAGCAGCTTGCCCGGGACAGGGGGTGTTGCTTTCTTT.

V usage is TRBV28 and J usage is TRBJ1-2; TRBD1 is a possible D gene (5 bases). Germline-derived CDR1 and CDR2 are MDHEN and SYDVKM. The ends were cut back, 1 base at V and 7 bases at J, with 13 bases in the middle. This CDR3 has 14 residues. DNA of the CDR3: TGTGCCAGCAGTTTATTTGGGGGGAGTGGTGGCTACACCTTC. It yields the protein CASSLFGGSGGYTF.

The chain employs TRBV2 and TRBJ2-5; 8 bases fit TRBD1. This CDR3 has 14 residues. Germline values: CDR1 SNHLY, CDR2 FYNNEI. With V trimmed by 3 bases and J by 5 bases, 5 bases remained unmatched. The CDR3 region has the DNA TGTGCCAGCAGTGACAGGGGGCGCGGGGAGACCCAGTACTTC. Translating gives CASSDRGRGETQYF.

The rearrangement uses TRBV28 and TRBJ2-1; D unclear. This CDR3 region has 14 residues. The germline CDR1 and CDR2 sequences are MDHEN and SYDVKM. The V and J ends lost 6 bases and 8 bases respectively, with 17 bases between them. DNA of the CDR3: TGTGCCAGCAGCAGAAACTCTCGCGGCGATGAGCAGTTCTTC. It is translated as CASSRNSRGDEQFF. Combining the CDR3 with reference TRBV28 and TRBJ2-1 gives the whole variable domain DVKVTQSSRYLVKRTGEKVFLECVQDMDHENMFWYRQDPGLGLRLIYFSYDVKMKEKGDIPEGYSVSREKKERFSLILESASTNQTSMYLCASSRNSRGDEQFFGPGTRLTVL.

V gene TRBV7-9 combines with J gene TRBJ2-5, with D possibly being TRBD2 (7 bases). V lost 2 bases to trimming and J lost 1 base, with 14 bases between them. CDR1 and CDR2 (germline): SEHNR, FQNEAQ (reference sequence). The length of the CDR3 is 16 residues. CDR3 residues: CASSLRGAGTQETQYF. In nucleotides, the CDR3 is TGTGCCAGCAGCTTACGGGGGGCCGGTACCCAAGAGACCCAGTACTTC.